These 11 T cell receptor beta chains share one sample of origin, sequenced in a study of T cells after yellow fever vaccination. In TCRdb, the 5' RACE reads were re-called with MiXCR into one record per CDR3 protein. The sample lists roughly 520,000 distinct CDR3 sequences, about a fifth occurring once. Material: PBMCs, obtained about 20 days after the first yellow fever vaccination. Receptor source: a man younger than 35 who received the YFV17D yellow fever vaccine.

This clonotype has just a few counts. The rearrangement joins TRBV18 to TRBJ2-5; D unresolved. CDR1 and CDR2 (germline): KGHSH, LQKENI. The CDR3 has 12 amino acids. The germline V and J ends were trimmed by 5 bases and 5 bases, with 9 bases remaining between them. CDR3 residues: CASSTSMETQYF. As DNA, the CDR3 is TGTGCCAGCTCAACCTCCATGGAGACCCAGTACTTC.

CDR3 sequence: CASGSVGGRDTDTQYF. CDR3 nucleotide sequence: TGTGCCAGCGGGTCTGTGGGGGGGCGGGACACAGATACGCAGTATTTT. V usage is TRBV6-1 and J usage is TRBJ2-3, with D tentatively TRBD2 (7 bases). The CDR3 extends over 16 amino acids. V lost 8 bases, J lost 2 bases, and 20 bases lay in between. The germline V gene has CDR1 MNHNS and CDR2 SASEGT.

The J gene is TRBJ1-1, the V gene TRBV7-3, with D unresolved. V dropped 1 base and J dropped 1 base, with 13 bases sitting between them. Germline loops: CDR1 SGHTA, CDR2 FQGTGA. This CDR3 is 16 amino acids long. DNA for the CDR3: TGTGCCAGCAGCTTAAACCCCGGACTGAAGAACACTGAAGCTTTCTTT. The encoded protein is CASSLNPGLKNTEAFF. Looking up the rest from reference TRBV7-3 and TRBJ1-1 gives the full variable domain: GAGVSQTPSNKVTEKGKYVELRCDPISGHTALYWYRQSLGQGPEFLIYFQGTGAADDSGLPNDRFFAVRPEGSVSTLKIQRTERGDSAVYLCASSLNPGLKNTEAFFGQGTRLTVV.

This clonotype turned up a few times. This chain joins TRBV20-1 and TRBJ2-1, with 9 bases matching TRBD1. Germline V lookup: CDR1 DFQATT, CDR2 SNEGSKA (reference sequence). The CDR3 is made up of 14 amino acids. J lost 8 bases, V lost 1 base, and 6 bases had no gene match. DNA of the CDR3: TGCAGTGCTAGAGCTGGGGACAGGGCGGATGAGCAGTTCTTC. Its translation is CSARAGDRADEQFF.

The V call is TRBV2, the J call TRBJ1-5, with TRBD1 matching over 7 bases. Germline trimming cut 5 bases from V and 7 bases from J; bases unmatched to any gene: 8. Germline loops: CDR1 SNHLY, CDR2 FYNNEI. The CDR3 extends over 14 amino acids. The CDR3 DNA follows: TGTGCCAGCAGTAAACAGGACAGGTACCAGCCCCAGCATTTT. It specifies CASSKQDRYQPQHF.

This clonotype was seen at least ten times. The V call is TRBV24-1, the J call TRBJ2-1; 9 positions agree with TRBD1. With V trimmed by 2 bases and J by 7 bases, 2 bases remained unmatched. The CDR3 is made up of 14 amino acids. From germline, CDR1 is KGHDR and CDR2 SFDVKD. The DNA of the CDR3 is TGTGCCACCAGTGATTACGGGACAGGGAATGAGCAGTTCTTC. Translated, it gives CATSDYGTGNEQFF.

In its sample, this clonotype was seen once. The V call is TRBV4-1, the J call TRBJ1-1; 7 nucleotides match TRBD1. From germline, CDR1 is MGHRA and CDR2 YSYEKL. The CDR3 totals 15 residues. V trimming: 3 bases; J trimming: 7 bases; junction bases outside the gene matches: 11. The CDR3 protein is CASSQVPIHRGEAFF. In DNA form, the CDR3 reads TGCGCCAGCAGCCAGGTCCCGATCCACAGGGGTGAAGCTTTCTTT.

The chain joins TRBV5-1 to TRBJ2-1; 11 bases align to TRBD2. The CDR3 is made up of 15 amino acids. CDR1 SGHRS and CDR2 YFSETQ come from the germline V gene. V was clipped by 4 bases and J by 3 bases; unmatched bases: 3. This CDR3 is CASSKGLADYNEQFF. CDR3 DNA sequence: TGCGCCAGCAGCAAGGGACTAGCGGACTACAATGAGCAGTTCTTC.

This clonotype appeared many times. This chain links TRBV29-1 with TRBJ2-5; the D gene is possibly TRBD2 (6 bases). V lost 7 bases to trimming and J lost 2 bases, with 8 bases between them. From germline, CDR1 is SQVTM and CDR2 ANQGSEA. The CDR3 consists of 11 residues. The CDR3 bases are TGCAGCGCCGGGACTCAAGAGACCCAGTACTTC. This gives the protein CSAGTQETQYF.

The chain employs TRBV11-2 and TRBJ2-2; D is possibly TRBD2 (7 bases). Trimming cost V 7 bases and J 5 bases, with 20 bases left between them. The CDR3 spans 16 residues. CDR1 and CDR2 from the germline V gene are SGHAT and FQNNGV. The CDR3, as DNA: TGTGCCAGCAATGGGGGGGCCCCCAGTAGAACCGGGGAGCTGTTTTTT. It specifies CASNGGAPSRTGELFF.

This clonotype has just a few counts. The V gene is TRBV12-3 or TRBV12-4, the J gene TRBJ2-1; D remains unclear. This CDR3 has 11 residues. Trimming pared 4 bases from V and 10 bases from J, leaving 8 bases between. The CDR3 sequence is CASSSIEEQFF. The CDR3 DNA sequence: TGTGCCAGCAGTTCTATAGAGGAGCAGTTCTTC.